This T cell receptor (beta chain) was observed in a study of cytomegalovirus exposure and HLA in healthy donors. Vbeta (60) and Jbeta (13) primers were used in the PCR. The table came from immunoSEQ multiplex PCR; TCRdb's copy has only in-frame clones and leaves some out. The repertoire includes about 97,000 clones, roughly 82% of them detected once, and less than 11% sits in the top ten. The sample consisted of PBMCs. This TCR derives from a man aged 50 to 59 in good health and CMV-seronegative.

In nucleotides, the CDR3 is TGTGCCAGCAGCCCTCAGACAGGCCTCGGCTCTGGAAACACCATATATTTT. This gives the protein CASSPQTGLGSGNTIYF. The chain is built from TRBV28 and TRBJ1-3, with D perhaps TRBD1 (6 bases). Germline V lookup: CDR1 MDHEN, CDR2 SYDVKM. Trimming shortened V by 6 bases and J by 0 bases, and 18 bases separated the two germline ends. This CDR3 is 17 amino acids long.